What follows describes a single T cell receptor (beta chain). The CDR3 extends 3 residues past the end of the read, so its final part is completed from the germline J gene. This sample was taken from a study of T cells in women clearing cervical HPV infection. Per the germline V gene, CDR1 is GTSNPN and CDR2 is SVGIG (reference sequence). Deletions cut 4 bases from V and 0 bases from J, with 13 bases between. The CDR3 loop spans 15 amino acids. Here immunoSEQ multiplex PCR was the method, and the copy in TCRdb shows in-frame clones only, minus some. Its listing shows more than 9,500 clones. V usage is TRBV30 and J usage is TRBJ2-1, with a weak D call TRBD2 (6 bases). The sequence derives from a woman aged 18 to 75 with a cervical HPV16 infection that either progressed to CIN3+ or cleared (not recorded which). The sample taken for sequencing was blood buffy coat. CDR3 region: CAWIGGVGSYNEQFF. The sequenced CDR3 bases are TGTGCCTGGATTGGAGGGGTTGGCTCCTACAATGAG.